This TCR beta chain originates from a study of blood T cells in healthy people across ages. Study-wide points: A strong correlation was seen between TCR beta diversity and naive T cell percentage.

As concerns this clonotype: Its antigen is as yet unknown.

It was with a sample-barcoded 5' primer and a J-beta primer mix that a second PCR of about 7 to 12 cycles was run. From the 5' RACE reads, TCRdb called clonotypes with MiXCR, one entry per CDR3 protein. In the table there are fewer than 750,000 distinct CDR3 sequences, around 48% of which are singletons. The CDR3 has 16 amino acids. Germline V lookup: CDR1 MNHEY, CDR2 SVGAGI. With 5 bases removed from V and 11 bases from J, the gap between germline ends came to 27 bases. This rearrangement joins TRBV6-5 to TRBJ2-5; either TRBD1 or TRBD2 may supply D (5 bases each). The TCR sequence derives from a man older than 75 in good health. The sequenced material came from blood. This CDR3 is CASSTQGRGSYNGQYF. The CDR3, as DNA: TGTGCCAGCAGTACCCAGGGACGTGGCTCCTACAATGGGCAGTACTTC.